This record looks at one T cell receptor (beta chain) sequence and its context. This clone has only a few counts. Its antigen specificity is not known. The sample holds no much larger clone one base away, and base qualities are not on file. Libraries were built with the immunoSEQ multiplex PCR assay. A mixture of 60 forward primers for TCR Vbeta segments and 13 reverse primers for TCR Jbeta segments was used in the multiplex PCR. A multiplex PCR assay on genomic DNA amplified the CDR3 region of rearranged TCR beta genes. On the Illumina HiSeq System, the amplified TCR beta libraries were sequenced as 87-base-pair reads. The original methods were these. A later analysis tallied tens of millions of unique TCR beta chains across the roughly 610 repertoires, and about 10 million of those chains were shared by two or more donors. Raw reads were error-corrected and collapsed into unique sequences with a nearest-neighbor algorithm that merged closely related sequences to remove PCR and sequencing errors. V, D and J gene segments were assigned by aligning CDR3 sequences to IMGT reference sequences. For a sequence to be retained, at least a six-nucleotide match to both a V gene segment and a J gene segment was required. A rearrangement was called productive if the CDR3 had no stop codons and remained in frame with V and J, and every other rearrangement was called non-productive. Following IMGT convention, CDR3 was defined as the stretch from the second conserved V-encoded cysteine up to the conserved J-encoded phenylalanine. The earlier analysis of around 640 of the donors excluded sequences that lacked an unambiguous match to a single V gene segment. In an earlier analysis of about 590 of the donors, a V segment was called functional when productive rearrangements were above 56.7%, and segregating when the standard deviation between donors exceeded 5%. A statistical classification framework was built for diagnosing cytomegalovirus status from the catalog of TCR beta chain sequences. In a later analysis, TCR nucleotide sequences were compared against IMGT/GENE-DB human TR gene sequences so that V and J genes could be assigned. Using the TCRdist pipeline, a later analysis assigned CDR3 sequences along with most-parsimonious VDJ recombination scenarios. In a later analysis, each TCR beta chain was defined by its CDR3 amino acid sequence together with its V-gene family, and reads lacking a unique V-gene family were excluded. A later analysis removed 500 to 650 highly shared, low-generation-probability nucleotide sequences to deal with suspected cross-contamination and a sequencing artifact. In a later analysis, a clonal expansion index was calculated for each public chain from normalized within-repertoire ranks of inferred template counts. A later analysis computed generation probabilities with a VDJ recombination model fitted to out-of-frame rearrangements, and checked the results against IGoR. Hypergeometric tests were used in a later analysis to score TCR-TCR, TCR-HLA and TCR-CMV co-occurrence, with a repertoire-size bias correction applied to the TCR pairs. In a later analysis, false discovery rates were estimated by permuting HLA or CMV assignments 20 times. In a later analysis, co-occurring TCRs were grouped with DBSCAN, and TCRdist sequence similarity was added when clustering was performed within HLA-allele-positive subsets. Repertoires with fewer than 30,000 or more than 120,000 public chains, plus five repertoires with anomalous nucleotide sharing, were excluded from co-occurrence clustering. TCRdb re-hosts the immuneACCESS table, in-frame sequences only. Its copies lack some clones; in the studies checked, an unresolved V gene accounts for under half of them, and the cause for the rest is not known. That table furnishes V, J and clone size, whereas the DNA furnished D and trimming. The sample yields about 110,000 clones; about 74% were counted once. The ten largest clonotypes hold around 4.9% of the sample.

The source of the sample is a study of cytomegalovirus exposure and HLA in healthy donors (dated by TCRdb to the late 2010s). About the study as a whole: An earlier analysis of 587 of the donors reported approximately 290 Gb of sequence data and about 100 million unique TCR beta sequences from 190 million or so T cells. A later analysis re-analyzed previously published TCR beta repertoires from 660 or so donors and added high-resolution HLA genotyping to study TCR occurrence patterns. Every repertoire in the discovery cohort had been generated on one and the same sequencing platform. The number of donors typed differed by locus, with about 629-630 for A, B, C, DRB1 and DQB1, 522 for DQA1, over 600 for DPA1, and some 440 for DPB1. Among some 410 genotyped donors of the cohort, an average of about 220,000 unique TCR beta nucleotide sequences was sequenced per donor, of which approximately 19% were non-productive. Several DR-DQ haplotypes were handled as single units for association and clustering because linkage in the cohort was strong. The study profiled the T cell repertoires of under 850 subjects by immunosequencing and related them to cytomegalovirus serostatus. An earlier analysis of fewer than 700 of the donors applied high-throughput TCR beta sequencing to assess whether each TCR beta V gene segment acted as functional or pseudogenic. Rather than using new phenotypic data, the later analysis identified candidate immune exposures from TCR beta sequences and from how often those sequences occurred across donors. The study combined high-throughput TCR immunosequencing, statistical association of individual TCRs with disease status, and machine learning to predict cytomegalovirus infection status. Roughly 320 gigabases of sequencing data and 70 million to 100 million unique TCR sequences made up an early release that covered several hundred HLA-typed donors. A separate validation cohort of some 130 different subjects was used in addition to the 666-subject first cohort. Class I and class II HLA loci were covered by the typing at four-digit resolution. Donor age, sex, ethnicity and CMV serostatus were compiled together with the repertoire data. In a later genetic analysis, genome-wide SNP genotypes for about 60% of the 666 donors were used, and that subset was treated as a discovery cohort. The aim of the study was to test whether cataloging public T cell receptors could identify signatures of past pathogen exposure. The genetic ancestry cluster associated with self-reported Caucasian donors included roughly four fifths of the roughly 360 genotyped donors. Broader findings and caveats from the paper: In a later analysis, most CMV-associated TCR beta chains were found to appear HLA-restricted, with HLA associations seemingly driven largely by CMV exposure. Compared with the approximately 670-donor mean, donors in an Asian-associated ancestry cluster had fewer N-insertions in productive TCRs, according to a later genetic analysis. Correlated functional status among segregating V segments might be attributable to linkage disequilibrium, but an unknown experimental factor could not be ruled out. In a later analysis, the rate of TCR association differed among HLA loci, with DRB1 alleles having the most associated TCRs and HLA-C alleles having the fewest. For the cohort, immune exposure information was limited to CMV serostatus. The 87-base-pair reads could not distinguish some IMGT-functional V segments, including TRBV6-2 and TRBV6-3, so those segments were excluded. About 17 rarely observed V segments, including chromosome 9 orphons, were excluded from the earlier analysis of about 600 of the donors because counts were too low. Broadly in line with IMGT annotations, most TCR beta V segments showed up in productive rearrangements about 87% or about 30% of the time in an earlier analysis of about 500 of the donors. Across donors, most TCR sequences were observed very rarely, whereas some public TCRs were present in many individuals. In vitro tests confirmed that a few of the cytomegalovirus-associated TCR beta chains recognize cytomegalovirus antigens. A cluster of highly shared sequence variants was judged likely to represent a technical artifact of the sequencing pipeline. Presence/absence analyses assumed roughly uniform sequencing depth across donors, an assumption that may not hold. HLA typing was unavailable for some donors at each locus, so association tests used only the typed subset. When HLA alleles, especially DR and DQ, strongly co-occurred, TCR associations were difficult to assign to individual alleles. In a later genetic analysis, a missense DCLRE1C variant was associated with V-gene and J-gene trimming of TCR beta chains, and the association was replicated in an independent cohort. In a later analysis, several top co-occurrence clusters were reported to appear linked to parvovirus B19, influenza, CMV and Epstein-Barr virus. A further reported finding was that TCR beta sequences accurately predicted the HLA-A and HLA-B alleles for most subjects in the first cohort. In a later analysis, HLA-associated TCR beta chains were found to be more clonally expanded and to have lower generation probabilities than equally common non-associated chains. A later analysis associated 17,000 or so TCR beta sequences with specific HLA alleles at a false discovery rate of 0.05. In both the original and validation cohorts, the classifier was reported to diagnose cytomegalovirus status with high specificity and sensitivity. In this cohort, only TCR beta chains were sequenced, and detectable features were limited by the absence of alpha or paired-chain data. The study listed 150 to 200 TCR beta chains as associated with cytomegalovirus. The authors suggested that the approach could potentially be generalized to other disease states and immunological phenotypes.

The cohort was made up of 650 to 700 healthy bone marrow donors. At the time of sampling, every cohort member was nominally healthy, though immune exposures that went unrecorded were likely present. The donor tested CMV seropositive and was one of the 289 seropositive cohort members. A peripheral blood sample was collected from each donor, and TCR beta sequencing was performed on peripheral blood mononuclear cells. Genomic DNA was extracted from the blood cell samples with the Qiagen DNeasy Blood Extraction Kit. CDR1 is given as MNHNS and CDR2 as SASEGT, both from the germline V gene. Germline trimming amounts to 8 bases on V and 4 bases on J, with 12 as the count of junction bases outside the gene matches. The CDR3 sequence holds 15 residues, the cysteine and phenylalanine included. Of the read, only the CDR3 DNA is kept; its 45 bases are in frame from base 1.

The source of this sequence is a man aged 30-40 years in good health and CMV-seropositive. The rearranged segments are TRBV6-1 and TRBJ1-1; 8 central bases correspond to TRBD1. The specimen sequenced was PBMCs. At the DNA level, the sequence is TGTGCCAGCCGCCGGCGGACAGGGATTTTCACTGAAGCTTTCTTT. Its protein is CASRRRTGIFTEAFF.